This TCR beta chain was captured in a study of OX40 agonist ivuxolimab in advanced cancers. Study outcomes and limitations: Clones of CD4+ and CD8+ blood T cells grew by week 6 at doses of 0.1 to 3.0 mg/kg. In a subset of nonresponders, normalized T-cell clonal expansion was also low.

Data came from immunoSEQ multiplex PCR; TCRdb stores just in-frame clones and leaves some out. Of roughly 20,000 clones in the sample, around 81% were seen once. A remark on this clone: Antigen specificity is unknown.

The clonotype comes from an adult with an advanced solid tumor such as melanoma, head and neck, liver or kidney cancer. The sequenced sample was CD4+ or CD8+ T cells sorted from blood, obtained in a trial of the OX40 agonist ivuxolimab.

CDR3 sequence reads: CASSLKRPNTGELFF. CDR3 in DNA: TGTGCCAGCAGCCTTAAGCGGCCTAACACCGGGGAGCTGTTTTTT. The chain recombines TRBV27 with TRBJ2-2, with D maybe TRBD2 (5 bases). The length of the CDR3 is 15 residues. CDR1 is MNHEY and CDR2 is SMNVEV in the germline V gene (reference sequence). V dropped 6 bases and J dropped 2 bases, with 13 bases sitting between them.